What follows is one TCR beta chain and its context. V was shortened by 2 bases and J by 8 bases, with 10 bases between the two germline ends. Germline CDR1 and CDR2: SGHKS and YYEKEE (reference sequence). The CDR3 totals 13 residues. These data belong to a study of blood T cell repertoires in COVID-19. Study-level background: The samples span acute and convalescent COVID-19 from the United States, Italy and Spain.

As processed by the authors: Estimation of nucleated cell counts was performed using reference gene primer amplification. Assay used: immunoSEQ multiplex PCR; TCRdb lists only in-frame clones, some missing. The DNA gave D and trimming, while V, J and clone size come from that table. The profile shows 150,000 to 180,000 clones, roughly nine tenths of them singletons. Sequencing was performed on peripheral blood. The receptor was isolated from a man aged 50 to 59 with acute or convalescent COVID-19. The V gene is TRBV5-5, the J gene TRBJ1-4; D call uncertain. The CDR3 protein is CASSFPGGEKLFF. The CDR3 DNA follows: TGTGCCAGCAGCTTTCCAGGAGGGGAAAAACTGTTTTTT.